A selection of T cell receptor beta chains follows, all from one sample in a study of T cells in Graves' hyperthyroidism and ophthalmopathy. Via MiXCR, TCRdb re-called the multiplex PCR reads, giving one row per CDR3 protein. The sample contains more than 550,000 distinct CDR3 sequences, roughly 46% of which appear only once. The sequencing sample was made of peripheral blood or thyroid tissue (not recorded which). These receptors originate from an adult man with Graves' disease, either hyperthyroidism or ophthalmopathy (not recorded which). The CDR3 runs from the conserved cysteine through the conserved F or W. Fields, in order: J gene, D gene, V gene, clone size, CDR3 DNA, CDR3 protein. The D gene is left open where the match is weak. Some rows mark clone size as missing; the rest say once, few, many or name a class of expanded clone.

J: TRBJ1-6
D: .
V: TRBV5-1
size: .
DNA: TGCGCCAGCAGTTCGGAGCCGTATAATTCACCCCTCCACTTT
CDR3: CASSSEPYNSPLHF

J: TRBJ1-5
D: .
V: TRBV7-9
size: .
DNA: TGTGCCAGCAGCCAAAAATCGGACGGAAGCAATCAGCCCCAGCATTTT
CDR3: CASSQKSDGSNQPQHF

J: TRBJ1-5
D: .
V: TRBV7-9
size: .
DNA: TGTGCCAGCAGCCAAAGTGGGGGCGGATTTGCTAGTCAGCCCCAGCATTTT
CDR3: CASSQSGGGFASQPQHF

J: TRBJ1-2
D: TRBD1
V: TRBV7-9
size: .
DNA: TGTGCCAGCAGTGACCGGGACAGGGGGGGCGCGGACTATGGCTACACCTTC
CDR3: CASSDRDRGGADYGYTF

J: TRBJ2-7
D: TRBD1
V: TRBV7-2
size: .
DNA: TGTGCCTGGGCAGGGGGCATATACGAGCAGTACTTC
CDR3: CAWAGGIYEQYF

J: TRBJ1-2
D: .
V: TRBV7-9
size: .
DNA: TGTGCCAGCAGCTTAGACGGGGGTGGAGGCTACACCTTC
CDR3: CASSLDGGGGYTF

J: TRBJ2-7
D: .
V: TRBV6-1
size: .
DNA: TGTGCCATCAGTGAAGCGAGGACCTACGAGCAGTACTTC
CDR3: CAISEARTYEQYF

J: TRBJ1-1
D: TRBD1
V: TRBV9
size: few
DNA: TGTGCCAGCAGCGTAGCTGGCAGGGGGCTCCTCTTT
CDR3: CASSVAGRGLLF

J: TRBJ1-6
D: TRBD1
V: TRBV7-9
size: .
DNA: TGTGCCAGTAGTCCGGGACAGGCGATTAATTCACCCCTCCACTTT
CDR3: CASSPGQAINSPLHF

J: TRBJ1-5
D: .
V: TRBV12-3/TRBV12-4
size: many
DNA: TGTGCCAGCAGTACTAATAATCAGCCCCAGCATTTT
CDR3: CASSTNNQPQHF

J: TRBJ1-5
D: TRBD1
V: TRBV15
size: many
DNA: TGTGCCACCAGCAGCGAGGGGGCTCAGCAGCCCCAGCATTTT
CDR3: CATSSEGAQQPQHF

J: TRBJ1-6
D: TRBD1
V: TRBV7-6
size: once
DNA: TGTGCCAGCAGCTTAGGCCAGGGGGGCCGACCTCCAAATTCACCCCTCCACTTT
CDR3: CASSLGQGGRPPNSPLHF

J: TRBJ2-6
D: TRBD1
V: TRBV10-3
size: .
DNA: TGTGCCATCACTGGGGGACAGTCTGGGGCCAACGTCCTGACTTTC
CDR3: CAITGGQSGANVLTF

J: TRBJ1-3
D: .
V: TRBV7-2
size: many
DNA: TGTGCCAGCAGCTTAGCAGGGGTGGACACCATATATTTT
CDR3: CASSLAGVDTIYF

J: TRBJ1-5
D: .
V: TRBV2
size: few
DNA: TGTGCCAGCAGTGCGAGTCAGGGTGGGTATCAGCCCCAGCATTTT
CDR3: CASSASQGGYQPQHF

J: TRBJ2-2
D: TRBD1
V: TRBV7-3
size: many
DNA: TGTGCCAGCAGCTTAGACAGGGCCGGGGAGCTGTTTTTT
CDR3: CASSLDRAGELFF

J: TRBJ1-3
D: .
V: TRBV10-1
size: .
DNA: TGCGCTACCAGACAGGCGAACACCATATATTTT
CDR3: CATRQANTIYF

J: TRBJ1-3
D: .
V: TRBV5-1
size: .
DNA: TGTGCCAGCAGCTTGGAGGGGGGGGGAAACACCATATATTTT
CDR3: CASSLEGGGNTIYF

J: TRBJ1-5
D: .
V: TRBV10-3
size: .
DNA: TGTGCCAGCAGTTTTGTGGATCAGCCCCAGCATTTT
CDR3: CASSFVDQPQHF

J: TRBJ1-5
D: TRBD1
V: TRBV20-1
size: .
DNA: TGCAGTGCAGAGGGACAGAATCAGCCCCAGCATTTT
CDR3: CSAEGQNQPQHF

J: TRBJ1-1
D: .
V: TRBV4-1
size: .
DNA: TGCGCCAGCAGCCAAGTCTTTTCCCCAGCTTTCTTT
CDR3: CASSQVFSPAFF

J: TRBJ2-7
D: TRBD1
V: TRBV29-1
size: .
DNA: TGCAGCGTCGCGACAGGGGGAGCGTCCGAGCAGTACTTC
CDR3: CSVATGGASEQYF

J: TRBJ2-7
D: .
V: TRBV7-2
size: many
DNA: TGTGCCAGCAGTTTTAGCGCGCGGAGCTCCTACGAGCAGTACTTC
CDR3: CASSFSARSSYEQYF

J: TRBJ1-4
D: .
V: TRBV24-1
size: .
DNA: TGTGCCAGCAGTGAAGCAGGGATGGATGAAAAACTGTTTTTT
CDR3: CASSEAGMDEKLFF

J: TRBJ2-7
D: TRBD1
V: TRBV20-1
size: few
DNA: TGCAGTGCTGGGCTAGACAGGGGGGTCTACGAGCAGTACTTC
CDR3: CSAGLDRGVYEQYF

J: TRBJ1-6
D: TRBD1
V: TRBV7-8
size: few
DNA: TGTGCCAGCAGTCTGACAGGGGGAGGTGGAAATTCACCCCTCCACTTT
CDR3: CASSLTGGGGNSPLHF

J: TRBJ2-7
D: .
V: TRBV29-1
size: many
DNA: TGCAGCGTTGGGGGGTCTGCGGGAAGCAGCGAGCAGTACTTC
CDR3: CSVGGSAGSSEQYF

J: TRBJ1-5
D: .
V: TRBV27
size: once
DNA: TGTGCCAGCAGTTTATCTGGGCTTTGGCAGCCCCAGCATTTT
CDR3: CASSLSGLWQPQHF

J: TRBJ2-6
D: TRBD1
V: TRBV7-9
size: few
DNA: TGTGCCAGCAGCCGGCTAGTGCCGGGACAGCCCTACAGGGGGGCCAACGTCCTGACTTTC
CDR3: CASSRLVPGQPYRGANVLTF